This note documents a single T cell receptor beta chain sequence. What it binds is unknown. This entry is derived from a study of cytomegalovirus exposure and HLA in healthy donors. Primers: 60 Vbeta forward and 13 Jbeta reverse. Assay used: immunoSEQ multiplex PCR; TCRdb lists only in-frame clones, some missing. The data show 150,000 to 200,000 clones, approximately 80% seen once. The study's findings and limits: Cytomegalovirus-associated TCR beta chains were listed, numbering 150 to 200.

CDR1 and CDR2 (germline): GTSNPN, SVGIG (reference sequence). There are 13 residues in the CDR3. Between the trimmed V and J ends, which lost 3 bases and 0 bases, there was a span of 8 bases. Though probably carrying unrecorded immune exposures, donors were nominally healthy at sampling. The rearrangement joins TRBV30 to TRBJ1-1; TRBD1 is a possible D gene (6 bases). The sequence derives from a woman between 18 and 29 years old in good health and CMV-seronegative. Specimen: PBMCs. CDR3 coding DNA: TGTGCCTGGAGCCGACAGGTGAACACTGAAGCTTTCTTT. Amino acid sequence: CAWSRQVNTEAFF.